Listed below are T cell receptor beta chains from one sample, sequenced in a study of cytomegalovirus exposure and HLA in healthy donors. Profiled with immunoSEQ multiplex PCR; TCRdb holds only in-frame clones, not every one. The table records around 130,000 clones, around 77% of them present only once. Sequencing used PBMCs. Receptors were obtained from a middle-aged man in good health and CMV-seronegative. Each CDR3 is given with its conserved first and last residue. The D gene is left open where the match is weak. Some rows mark clone size as missing; the rest say once, few, many or name a class of expanded clone.

v_call	cdr3_length	d_call	clone_size	j_call	cdr3_nt	cdr3_aa
TRBV28	13	TRBD1	-	TRBJ2-6	TGTGCCATCCAGGGGGCTGGGGCCAACGTCCTGACTTTC	CAIQGAGANVLTF
TRBV2	12	-	-	TRBJ1-1	TGTGCCAGCAGCATTACAGACACTGAAGCTTTCTTT	CASSITDTEAFF
TRBV19	15	TRBD1	-	TRBJ1-1	TGTGCCAGTAAAGAGGACAGGGGGCAGAGCACTGAAGCTTTCTTT	CASKEDRGQSTEAFF
TRBV29-1	15	TRBD1	few	TRBJ1-2	TGCAGCGTTGGGCCCGGGACAGGGACTAACTATGGCTACACCTTC	CSVGPGTGTNYGYTF
TRBV28	14	-	-	TRBJ2-3	TGTGCCAGCAGTCCGAGAGGGTCCACAGATACGCAGTATTTT	CASSPRGSTDTQYF
TRBV29-1	12	-	-	TRBJ2-3	TGCAGCGTTGTCGCGGGGTCGGATACGCAGTATTTT	CSVVAGSDTQYF
TRBV6-1	14	-	-	TRBJ2-5	TGTGCCAGCAGTGGGACAGTGAGTCAAGAGACCCAGTACTTC	CASSGTVSQETQYF
TRBV18	14	-	-	TRBJ2-7	TGTGCCAGCTCACCACCCACAACACGCTACGAGCAGTACTTC	CASSPPTTRYEQYF
TRBV7-8	16	TRBD2	-	TRBJ2-5	TGTGCCAGCAGCTTAGTCTTAGCGGGATCACAAGAGACCCAGTACTTC	CASSLVLAGSQETQYF
TRBV6-5	15	-	-	TRBJ1-1	TGTGCCAGCAGTTACTCACATTTCCAGAACACTGAAGCTTTCTTT	CASSYSHFQNTEAFF
TRBV20-1	11	-	once	TRBJ2-3	TGCAGTGCTAGAGATCGAGATACGCAGTATTTT	CSARDRDTQYF
TRBV28	16	TRBD2	-	TRBJ2-1	TGTGCCAGCAGTTCAGCTAGCGGAGGCTCCTACAATGAGCAGTTCTTC	CASSSASGGSYNEQFF
TRBV19	17	TRBD2	few	TRBJ2-3	TGTGCCAGTAGTAGTGGACTAGCGGGAGGCATTGAGCATACGCAGTATTTT	CASSSGLAGGIEHTQYF
TRBV27	15	TRBD2	-	TRBJ2-2	TGTGCCAGCAGGACCGAGGGCGGGGGAACCGGGGAGCTGTTTTTT	CASRTEGGGTGELFF
TRBV5-4	16	TRBD2	-	TRBJ2-3	TGTGCCAGCAGCTTTGGTCTAGCGGGTAGCACAGATACGCAGTATTTT	CASSFGLAGSTDTQYF
TRBV18	14	TRBD2	-	TRBJ2-7	TGTGCCAGCTCTCGAGGGACTAGCGGATACGAGCAGTACTTC	CASSRGTSGYEQYF
TRBV28	15	TRBD1	-	TRBJ1-4	TGTGCCAGCACATCAGGCGGGACAGGGGATGAAAAACTGTTTTTT	CASTSGGTGDEKLFF
TRBV28	15	TRBD2	-	TRBJ2-5	TGTGCCAGCAGTTTATGGCTAGCGGGAGTTGAGACCCAGTACTTC	CASSLWLAGVETQYF
TRBV2	13	-	-	TRBJ2-7	TGTGCCAGCAGTGAAGAAATGGGGGGCGAGCAGTACTTC	CASSEEMGGEQYF
TRBV6-5	16	-	-	TRBJ2-3	TGTGCCAGCAGTTATGACCCTAGTCACCCCACAGATACGCAGTATTTT	CASSYDPSHPTDTQYF
TRBV7-9	16	TRBD1	-	TRBJ2-2	TGTGCCAGCAGCCCGACAGGGGGCTTCAGGACCGGGGAGCTGTTTTTT	CASSPTGGFRTGELFF
TRBV11-3	13	-	-	TRBJ2-7	TGTGCCAGCAGCTTAGATCTCAGGGGCGAGCAGTACTTC	CASSLDLRGEQYF
TRBV4-1	16	-	-	TRBJ1-1	TGCGCCAGCAGCCACGCTCCTGGGGGGGGTAGGACTGAAGCTTTCTTT	CASSHAPGGGRTEAFF